The TCR beta chain described here comes from a study of T-cell memory formation after mild COVID-19. One entry per CDR3 protein results from TCRdb running MiXCR on the 5' RACE reads. The table lists fewer than 400,000 distinct CDR3 sequences, about a sixth of them singletons. This CDR3 has 15 residues. Germline CDR1 and CDR2: SGHRS and YFSETQ. The V gene lost 4 bases and the J gene lost 0 bases, with 13 bases spanning the gap. The sequence came from a man between 18 and 35 years old who had mild COVID-19 (a few samples of this study predate the infection). Cell type and time point are not known. The specimen sequenced was PBMCs or a T cell subset sorted from them (not recorded which). The rearrangement joins TRBV5-1 to TRBJ2-5, with D maybe TRBD2 (5 bases). The CDR3 DNA sequence: TGCGCCAGCAGCGCGAGGGCCGGGAACCAAGAGACCCAGTACTTC. Its translation is CASSARAGNQETQYF.